The entry that follows covers one T cell receptor (beta chain) sequence. The CDR3 sequence is 16 residues long. V was clipped by 4 bases and J by 2 bases; unmatched bases: 2. In germline, CDR1 is MNHEY, CDR2 SVGAGI. This specimen comes from a study of identical twins. Unique molecular identifiers were present on the cDNA, and a universal primer site came from template switching. TCRdb reanalysed the 5' RACE reads using MiXCR and keeps one entry per CDR3 protein. The profile shows under 250,000 distinct CDR3 sequences, approximately 8.3% of them singletons. These same data were also listed under a study on yellow fever vaccine responses in identical twins.

The clonotype comes from a woman between 18 and 29 years old in good health. The sample was memory (CD45RO+) T cells sorted from blood. The chain carries TRBV6-5 and TRBJ2-3, with 14 bases identical to TRBD2. In nucleotides, the CDR3 is TGTGCCAGCAGTTGGACTAGCGGGAGGTTCACAGATACGCAGTATTTT. Protein sequence: CASSWTSGRFTDTQYF.